These 14 T cell receptor beta chains originate from one sample sequenced in a study of response to subunit inactivated influenza vaccine. Each CDR3 protein is one row after TCRdb ran MiXCR on the RT-PCR reads. Among around 190,000 distinct CDR3 sequences listed, around an eighth were seen once. The sample in question was CD8+ T cells sorted from PBMCs, obtained around 5 days after vaccination. The receptor source for this set is a middle-aged man who received an inactivated influenza vaccine.

This clonotype has just a few counts. V and J are TRBV27 and TRBJ2-7; possible D gene TRBD1, 6 bases. CDR3 length: 15 amino acids. V was pared by 1 base and J by 6 bases, with 16 bases between. The germline V gene encodes CDR1 MNHEY and CDR2 SMNVEV (reference sequence). CDR3 amino acids: CASSLLGAGLGEQYF. The CDR3 DNA reads as TGTGCCAGCAGTTTATTGGGGGCTGGCCTCGGCGAGCAGTACTTC.

This clonotype was counted a few times. J is TRBJ1-1 and V is TRBV11-1; 9 bases line up with TRBD1. The CDR3 totals 18 residues. The junction had 19 bases not matched to a gene; V was cut back by 5 bases and J by 6 bases. CDR1 is SGHAT, CDR2 FQDESV, per germline (reference sequence). CDR3 nucleotide sequence: TGTGCCAGCAGCCCCACCAGGATTGGACAGGGGAGGGGGCCTGAAGCTTTCTTT. It is translated as CASSPTRIGQGRGPEAFF.

The sample holds a few counts of this clonotype. This sequence joins TRBV4-3 and TRBJ1-3, with D possibly being TRBD1 (6 bases). Trimming took off 2 bases at V and 0 bases at J, with 11 bases between the two ends. Germline V CDR1 and CDR2: LGHNA, YSLEER. CDR3 length: 16 residues. This chain's CDR3 is CASSQLGAISGNTIYF. As DNA, the CDR3 is TGCGCCAGCAGCCAACTGGGGGCTATCTCTGGAAACACCATATATTTT.

In its sample, this clonotype was seen many times. The chain has TRBV29-1 and TRBJ1-1, with D unresolved. Germline V gives CDR1 SQVTM, CDR2 ANQGSEA. This CDR3 region has 12 residues. V lost 2 bases, J lost 0 bases, and 4 bases lay in between. The CDR3 bases are TGCAGCGTTGAAACGTTGAACACTGAAGCTTTCTTT. The encoded protein is CSVETLNTEAFF.

The chain carries TRBV27 and TRBJ1-1, with D possibly matching TRBD1 (5 bases). The germline CDR1 and CDR2 sequences are MNHEY and SMNVEV (reference sequence). V was shortened by 4 bases and J by 5 bases, with 11 bases between the two germline ends. This CDR3 spans 13 amino acids. In DNA, the CDR3 is TGTGCCAGCAGTTGGTCTGGGGGTACTGAAGCTTTCTTT. Its protein product is CASSWSGGTEAFF.

The rearrangement joins TRBV29-1 to TRBJ2-5; D remains unclear. V shed 3 bases and J shed 0 bases, with 5 bases lying between them. CDR1 and CDR2 from the germline V gene are SQVTM and ANQGSEA. This CDR3 spans 12 amino acids. CDR3 nucleotide sequence: TGCAGCGTTGATCGGGACCAAGAGACCCAGTACTTC. Translating gives CSVDRDQETQYF.

The genes are TRBV6-1 and TRBJ2-7, with TRBD1 as a possible D gene (6 bases). Germline CDR1 reads MNHNS; CDR2 reads SASEGT. The CDR3 has 15 amino acids. The V gene lost 7 bases and the J gene lost 2 bases, with 18 bases spanning the gap. This CDR3 reads CASTRHTGFPYEQYF. Written as DNA, the CDR3 is TGTGCCAGCACAAGGCATACAGGGTTTCCCTACGAGCAGTACTTC.

The CDR3 loop reads CASSLGQGQSYYEQYF. CDR3 nucleotide sequence: TGTGCCAGCAGCTTGGGGCAGGGACAGAGCTACTACGAGCAGTACTTC. The chain recombines TRBV5-6 with TRBJ2-7; the match to TRBD1 covers 7 bases. Germline-derived CDR1 and CDR2 are SGHDT and YYEEEE. This CDR3 has 16 amino acids. The V segment lost 0 bases and the J segment 3 bases; nucleotides outside the gene matches: 9.

The chain couples TRBV28 to TRBJ2-7; 7 bases fit TRBD1. Per the germline V gene, CDR1 is MDHEN and CDR2 is SYDVKM. The junction had 12 bases not matched to a gene; V was cut back by 3 bases and J by 4 bases. This CDR3 is built from 16 residues. This CDR3 is CASSFFPRQGFYEQYF. CDR3 DNA: TGTGCCAGCAGTTTCTTTCCGCGACAGGGTTTTTACGAGCAGTACTTC.

This clonotype has at least ten counts. V and J are TRBV20-1 and TRBJ2-6; D is uncertain. The ends were cut back, 0 bases at V and 3 bases at J, with 6 bases in the middle. This CDR3 has 14 amino acids. Germline loops: CDR1 DFQATT, CDR2 SNEGSKA (reference sequence). The CDR3, as DNA: TGCAGTGCTAGAGACATCAATGGGGCCAACGTCCTGACTTTC. Its protein is CSARDINGANVLTF.

CDR3 sequence: CASSFADYSNQPQHF. In DNA form, the CDR3 reads TGTGCCAGCAGCTTCGCCGATTATAGCAATCAGCCCCAGCATTTT. The chain has TRBV7-8 and TRBJ1-5; D remains ambiguous. Between the trimmed V and J ends, which lost 3 bases and 0 bases, there was a span of 9 bases. Germline CDR1 and CDR2: SGHVS and FQNEAQ. The CDR3 has 15 residues.

The chain combines TRBV5-1 with TRBJ2-3, with TRBD1 as a possible D gene (5 bases). Germline V lookup: CDR1 SGHRS, CDR2 YFSETQ. This CDR3 is built from 15 residues. The V and J ends lost 2 bases and 2 bases respectively, with 12 bases between them. The CDR3 DNA reads as TGCGCCAGCAGCTTAGTGACAGCGCACACAGATACGCAGTATTTT. Translated: CASSLVTAHTDTQYF.

In this sample, this clonotype turned up a few times. V gene TRBV12-3 or TRBV12-4 combines with J gene TRBJ2-5; D might be TRBD1 or TRBD2, each matching 5 bases. The CDR3 totals 14 residues. Trimming pared 3 bases from V and 5 bases from J, leaving 13 bases between. Written as DNA, the CDR3 is TGTGCCAGCAGTTTCATCGAGGGGATGGAGACCCAGTACTTC. This translates into CASSFIEGMETQYF.

Many counts were recorded for this clonotype. V usage is TRBV7-2 and J usage is TRBJ2-7; D is uncertain. This CDR3 spans 17 amino acids. CDR1 SGHTA and CDR2 FQGNSA come from the germline V gene. The germline V and J ends were trimmed by 6 bases and 3 bases, with 24 bases remaining between them. In DNA form, the CDR3 reads TGTGCCAGCAGTTCCGTTGTCAGTTCCCTAATGTTCTACGAGCAGTACTTC. It encodes CASSSVVSSLMFYEQYF.